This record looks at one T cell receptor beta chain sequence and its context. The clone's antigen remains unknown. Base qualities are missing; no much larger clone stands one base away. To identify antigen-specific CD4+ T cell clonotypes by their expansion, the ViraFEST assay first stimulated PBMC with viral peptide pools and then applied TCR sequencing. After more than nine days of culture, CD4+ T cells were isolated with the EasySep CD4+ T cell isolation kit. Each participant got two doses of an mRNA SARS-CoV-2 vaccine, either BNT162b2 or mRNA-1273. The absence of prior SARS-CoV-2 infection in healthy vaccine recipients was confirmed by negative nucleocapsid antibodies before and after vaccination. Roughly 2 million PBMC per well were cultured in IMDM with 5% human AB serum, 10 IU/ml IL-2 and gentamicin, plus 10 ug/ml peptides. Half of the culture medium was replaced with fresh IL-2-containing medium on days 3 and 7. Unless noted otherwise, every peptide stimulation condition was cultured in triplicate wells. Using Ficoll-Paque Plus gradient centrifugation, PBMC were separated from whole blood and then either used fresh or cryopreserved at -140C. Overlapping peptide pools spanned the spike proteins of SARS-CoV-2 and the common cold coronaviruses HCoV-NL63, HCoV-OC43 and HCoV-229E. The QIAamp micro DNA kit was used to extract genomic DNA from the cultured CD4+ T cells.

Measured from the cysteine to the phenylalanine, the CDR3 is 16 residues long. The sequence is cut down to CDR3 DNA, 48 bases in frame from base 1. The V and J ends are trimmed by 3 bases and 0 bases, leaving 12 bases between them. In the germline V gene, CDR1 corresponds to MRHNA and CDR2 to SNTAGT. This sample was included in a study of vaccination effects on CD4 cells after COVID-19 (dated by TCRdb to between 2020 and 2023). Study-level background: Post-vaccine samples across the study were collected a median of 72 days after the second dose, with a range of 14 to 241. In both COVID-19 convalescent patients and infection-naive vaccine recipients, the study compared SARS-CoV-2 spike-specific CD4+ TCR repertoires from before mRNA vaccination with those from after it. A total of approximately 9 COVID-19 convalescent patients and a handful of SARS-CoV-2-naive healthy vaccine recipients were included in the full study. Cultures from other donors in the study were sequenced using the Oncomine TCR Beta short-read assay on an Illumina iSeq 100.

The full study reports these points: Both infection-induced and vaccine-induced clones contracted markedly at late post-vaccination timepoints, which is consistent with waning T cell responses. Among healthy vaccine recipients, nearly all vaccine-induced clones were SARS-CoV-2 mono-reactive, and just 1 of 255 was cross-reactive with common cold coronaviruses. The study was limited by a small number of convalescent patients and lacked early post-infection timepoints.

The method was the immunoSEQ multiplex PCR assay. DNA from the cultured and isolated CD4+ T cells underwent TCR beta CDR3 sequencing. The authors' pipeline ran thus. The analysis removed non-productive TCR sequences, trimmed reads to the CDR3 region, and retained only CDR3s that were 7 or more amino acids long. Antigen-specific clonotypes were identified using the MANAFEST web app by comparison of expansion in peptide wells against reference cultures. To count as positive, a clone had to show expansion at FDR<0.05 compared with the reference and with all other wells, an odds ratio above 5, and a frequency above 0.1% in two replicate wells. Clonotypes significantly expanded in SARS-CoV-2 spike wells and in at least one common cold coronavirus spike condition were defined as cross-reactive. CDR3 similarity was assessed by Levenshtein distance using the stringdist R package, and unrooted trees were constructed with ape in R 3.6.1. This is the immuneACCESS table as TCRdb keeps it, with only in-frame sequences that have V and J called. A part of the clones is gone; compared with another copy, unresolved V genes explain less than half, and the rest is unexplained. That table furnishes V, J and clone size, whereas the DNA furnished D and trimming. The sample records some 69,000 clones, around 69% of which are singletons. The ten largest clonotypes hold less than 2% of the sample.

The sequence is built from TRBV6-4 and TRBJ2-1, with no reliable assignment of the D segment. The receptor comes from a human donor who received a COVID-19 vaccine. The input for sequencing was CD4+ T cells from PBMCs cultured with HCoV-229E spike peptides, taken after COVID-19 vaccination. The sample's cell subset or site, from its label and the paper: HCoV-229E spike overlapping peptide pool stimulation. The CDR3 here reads CASSEVGSSSYNEQFF. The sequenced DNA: TGTGCCAGCAGTGAAGTGGGGTCGAGCTCCTACAATGAGCAGTTCTTC.